This T cell receptor beta chain emerged from a study of human T cells and chemical hapten exposure (dated by TCRdb to the early 2020s). Background for the entire study: For sensitization, 2% DPC in acetone was applied to a roughly 2 cm by roughly 2 cm area of upper inner arm skin. Blood samples were taken from patients before sensitization (week 0) and then at 2, 6 and about 24 weeks after DPC sensitization. Patients additionally received weekly therapeutic DPC doses to the scalp throughout the roughly 25-week study period. The mostly female patient cohort included alopecia areata with under or over 50% scalp involvement, alopecia totalis and alopecia universalis. Under 30 alopecia patients gave blood for TCR sequencing at one to four time points (pre-sensitization, 2, 6 and 24 weeks). The libraries were sequenced as a pool, and the TCR yield per sample differed mostly because of small variations in library volumes within the pool. The study tracked peripheral blood TCR repertoire changes in vivo during primary and secondary sensitization to the hapten diphenylcyclopropenone (DPC) in alopecia patients. Patch testing on the upper back used Finn chambers containing 0.01% DPC, with scoring done after 6 days according to International Contact Dermatitis Research Group standards.

The intended sense of this specimen's time point label: patch test 2, 6 weeks after DPC sensitization. In light of the paper, this sample's treatment or condition label describes: therapeutic diphenylcyclopropenone sensitization with weekly scalp DPC. At every patch-test visit, the blood draw took place before the patch test was put on. To be eligible, patients had to be aged 18 to 70, diagnosed with alopecia and judged suitable for DPC therapy, while pregnant patients were excluded. Total RNA was isolated from unfractionated whole blood collected in Tempus Blood RNA tubes. Library method: RACE. TCRdb records NextSeq 500 as the sequencer. During library preparation, unique molecular identifiers were attached to individual cDNA molecules so that TCRs could be counted in a quantitative, reproducible way. From each blood RNA sample, both TCR alpha and TCR beta chains were sequenced. Regarding the original processing steps: A median of about 87,000 TCRs per sample was observed, with a range of about 20,000 to 750,000. The Decombinator software suite was used to annotate V, J and CDR3 in the TCR reads. To make PS versus PT1 abundance plots, every sample was subsampled to the same number of TCRs (28,000). Expanded TCRs were defined as absent before sensitization and observed at least eight times at the 2-week time point. The public sequencing data were trimmed at Q25 with fastp and processed into clonotypes with MiXCR by TCRdb, which kept only in-frame beta chains. CDR3 protein duplicates are merged, each entry listing the most common genes and DNA. These V and J calls originate from TCRdb's pipeline instead of the authors' own analysis. For this sample the table gives approximately 95,000 distinct CDR3 sequences, of which around 10% were detected only once. The ten largest clones represent 2.5% to 4% of the sample.

The CDR3 measures 16 amino acids from cysteine to phenylalanine. Left in the record is the CDR3 DNA by itself, 48 bases read in frame from the first base. The CDR1 and CDR2 encoded by the germline V gene are MNHEY and SVGAGI. V trim: 2 bases; J trim: 0 bases; unmatched bases: 1. Here is what the overall study found, with its caveats: The number of TCRs above 1 in 1000 frequency did not change with DPC sensitization; there was no evidence of global repertoire structure alterations. Repeated subsampling changed both the strength of the expansion versus patch-test correlation and the threshold at which the correlation became significant. Compared with pre-sensitization or healthy control sets, expanded TCRs formed significantly more large CDR3 similarity clusters, which is consistent with antigen-driven responses. Patch test score was positively correlated with the number of PT1 expanded TCRs, with significance at thresholds 8, 16 and 32 but not at 4. All patients had alopecia, a presumed autoimmune disease, so their immune response might differ from that of healthy individuals.

This clonotype was observed a few times. Its specific antigen is unknown. Per-base qualities were not stored, and no clone one base away is much larger. Rearrangement joined TRBV6-5 to TRBJ2-3, and 11 junction bases match TRBD2. The TCR originated in a middle-aged woman with alopecia areata. Some clones in this sample may be carry-over from other donors' samples. The sample consisted of whole blood, taken in connection with sensitization to the hapten diphenylcyclopropenone (DPC). The nucleotide sequence reads as follows: TGTGCCAGCAGTTACCGGACTAGCGGGAGCACAGATACGCAGTATTTT. The encoded protein is CASSYRTSGSTDTQYF.